These 27 T cell receptor beta chains were sequenced from one sample in a study of blood T cells in healthy people across ages. Through a sample-barcoded 5' primer and a J-beta primer mix, a second PCR was run for roughly 6 to 11 cycles. One entry per CDR3 protein, called by TCRdb with MiXCR from the 5' RACE reads. The sample has hundreds of thousands of distinct CDR3 sequences; 58% are singletons. The sequencing input was blood. The receptors were gathered from a man in his sixties in good health.

The J gene is TRBJ2-3, the V gene TRBV7-2, with D hard to call. Trimming cost V 3 bases and J 6 bases, with 7 bases left between them. The CDR3 loop spans 12 amino acids. The V gene's germline CDR1 is SGHTA and CDR2 FQGNSA. CDR3 bases: TGTGCCAGCAGCTTTCCCGCGGATACGCAGTATTTT. Protein sequence: CASSFPADTQYF.

The chain links TRBV20-1 to TRBJ1-5, with TRBD1 as a possible D gene (5 bases). Germline CDR1 and CDR2: DFQATT and SNEGSKA (reference sequence). Deletions cut 7 bases from V and 9 bases from J, with 16 bases between. The CDR3 has 12 amino acids. In nucleotides, the CDR3 is TGCAGTGTCCGGGACGGAGACGGGCCCCAGCATTTT. This encodes CSVRDGDGPQHF.

V usage is TRBV4-1 and J usage is TRBJ2-7; D gene uncertain. The J call may be wrong; the DNA end is better matched by TRBJ2-5. CDR3 size: 16 residues. Germline V CDR1 and CDR2: MGHRA, YSYEKL. The CDR3 sequence is CASSQGTSPGEETQYF. CDR3 nucleotides: TGCGCCAGCAGCCAAGGTACCTCACCCGGAGAGGAGACCCAGTACTTC.

The J gene is TRBJ2-3, the V gene TRBV7-8, with a tentative D call TRBD1 (5 bases). The CDR3 totals 14 residues. V lost 6 bases, J lost 1 base, and 11 bases lay in between. Germline V CDR1 and CDR2: SGHVS, FQNEAQ. This CDR3 is CASSYQGGTDTQYF. For the CDR3, the DNA is TGTGCCAGCAGTTACCAGGGTGGCACAGATACGCAGTATTTT.

The chain couples TRBV20-1 to TRBJ2-5; a weak D match, TRBD2 (5 bases). Germline V lookup: CDR1 DFQATT, CDR2 SNEGSKA (reference sequence). The CDR3 consists of 14 residues. V was trimmed by 5 bases and J by 5 bases, leaving 18 bases between them. CDR3 nucleotide sequence: TGCAGTGCTCCCCAGCAGCCGGGGTGGGAGACCCAGTACTTC. This gives the protein CSAPQQPGWETQYF.

The chain recombines TRBV12-3 or TRBV12-4 with TRBJ2-1, with TRBD2 identical over 7 bases. V trimming: 6 bases; J trimming: 2 bases; junction bases outside the gene matches: 7. The CDR3 totals 15 residues. The CDR3, as DNA: TGTGCCAGCAGGCCGGGACTACTGACCTACAATGAGCAGTTCTTC. Protein sequence: CASRPGLLTYNEQFF.

The gene calls are TRBV15 and TRBJ1-2; D may be TRBD1 (5 bases). Germline assignment: CDR1 LNHNV and CDR2 YYDKDF (reference sequence). V lost 1 base and J lost 8, with 17 bases in between. The CDR3 totals 15 residues. CDR3 DNA sequence: TGTGCCACCAGCAGAGCTGAGCGGGGCAGGGACGGCTACACCTTC. The encoded protein is CATSRAERGRDGYTF.

V usage is TRBV24-1 and J usage is TRBJ2-5; 9 nucleotides agree with TRBD1. CDR1 and CDR2 from the germline V gene are KGHDR and SFDVKD. V gave up 4 bases and J gave up 5 bases; unmatched junction bases: 10. The CDR3 totals 16 residues. The CDR3 is CATSDPNRQGVETQYF. CDR3 in DNA: TGTGCCACCAGTGACCCAAACCGACAGGGGGTTGAGACCCAGTACTTC.

V usage is TRBV28 and J usage is TRBJ2-3, with 9 nucleotides matching TRBD2. V lost 7 bases to trimming and J lost 4 bases; unmatched junction nucleotides: 3. This CDR3 has 13 amino acids. Germline loops: CDR1 MDHEN, CDR2 SYDVKM. The CDR3 DNA sequence: TGTGCCAGCACTAGCGGGGCTGCAGATACGCAGTATTTT. Translating it yields CASTSGAADTQYF.

This clonotype was seen a few times. The chain combines TRBV6-5 with TRBJ2-7; 10 bases are shared with TRBD2. The DNA end is a closer match to TRBJ2-5, so the J assignment may be wrong. There are 12 residues in the CDR3. Germline CDR1 is MNHEY and CDR2 is SVGAGI. CDR3 sequence (DNA): TGTGCCAGCAGGACTAGCGGGGAGACCCAGTACTTC. It encodes CASRTSGETQYF.

This rearrangement joins TRBV5-1 to TRBJ2-1, with 7 bases matching TRBD1. Germline lookup yields CDR1 SGHRS and CDR2 YFSETQ. The CDR3 has 16 residues. The V segment lost 4 bases and the J segment 1 base; nucleotides outside the gene matches: 8. This CDR3 is CASSLRTGLSYNEQFF. CDR3 bases: TGCGCCAGCAGCCTTAGGACAGGCTTGTCCTACAATGAGCAGTTCTTC.

This clonotype was counted between two and nine times. J is TRBJ2-5 and V is TRBV20-1; 7 bases fit TRBD2. This CDR3 comprises 15 residues. The trim removed 3 bases at V and 1 base at J, leaving 8 bases unmatched. From germline, CDR1 is DFQATT and CDR2 SNEGSKA (reference sequence). The CDR3 loop is CSASNGGTLQETQYF. The CDR3 DNA sequence: TGCAGTGCTAGCAACGGGGGGACCCTCCAAGAGACCCAGTACTTC.

CDR3 amino acids: CASSRGVNGYTF. The CDR3 DNA is TGTGCCAGCAGCCGAGGGGTAAATGGCTACACCTTC. V usage is TRBV11-2 and J usage is TRBJ1-2, with a weak D call TRBD1 (5 bases). The CDR3 length is 12 residues. Per germline, CDR1 SGHAT and CDR2 FQNNGV. V was trimmed by 5 bases and J by 6 bases, leaving 10 bases between them.

As to this clonotype: This may arise from a read error, as a much more abundant clone is one base away. V is TRBV20-1 and J is TRBJ2-5; D possibly corresponds to TRBD2 (5 bases). Germline loops: CDR1 DFQATT, CDR2 SNEGSKA (reference sequence). V gave up 7 bases and J gave up 0 bases, with 12 bases separating them. The CDR3 totals 13 residues. The DNA for the CDR3 is TGCAGTGTTAACCGGGGAAACCAAGAGACCCAGTACTTC. This encodes CSVNRGNQETQYF.

The chain uses TRBV7-2 and TRBJ1-1; D is ambiguous. The CDR3 loop spans 13 amino acids. The germline gives CDR1 SGHTA, CDR2 FQGNSA. The germline V and J ends were trimmed by 2 bases and 6 bases, with 10 bases remaining between them. The CDR3 loop reads CASSLNMGAEAFF. CDR3 in DNA: TGTGCCAGCAGCTTAAACATGGGAGCTGAAGCTTTCTTT.

This sequence joins TRBV6-6 and TRBJ2-1; 9 bases are shared with TRBD1. Trimming removed 4 bases from V and 7 bases from J; junction bases left unmatched: 11. The CDR3 is 16 residues long. The V gene's germline CDR1 is MNHNY and CDR2 SVGAGI (reference sequence). CDR3 amino acids: CASSFNRGQGGNEQFF. CDR3 sequence (DNA): TGTGCCAGCAGTTTTAACAGGGGACAGGGTGGAAATGAGCAGTTCTTC.

The V gene is TRBV7-9, the J gene TRBJ1-4; no reliable D call. The V end was cut by 5 bases, the J end by 16 bases, with 14 bases between. Germline loops: CDR1 SEHNR, CDR2 FQNEAQ (reference sequence). The CDR3 has 11 amino acids. The CDR3 loop is CASSTGLEQFF. The CDR3 DNA follows: TGTGCCAGCAGCACCGGGCTTGAGCAGTTTTTT.

V gene TRBV5-1 combines with J gene TRBJ2-1; TRBD2 matches at 7 bases. The V gene's germline CDR1 is SGHRS and CDR2 YFSETQ. The V segment lost 7 bases and the J segment 9 bases; nucleotides outside the gene matches: 16. The CDR3 contains 15 residues. Written as DNA, the CDR3 is TGCGCCAGCGCCTGGGGAGGGGCAGGGTGGAGTGAGCAGTTCTTC. This encodes CASAWGGAGWSEQFF.

The CDR3 bases are TGTGGTGTCAGGGCTGGCGTCTACGAGCAGTACTTC. Its translation: CGVRAGVYEQYF. This chain joins TRBV28 and TRBJ2-7, with D possibly being TRBD1 (5 bases). The V gene's germline CDR1 is MDHEN and CDR2 SYDVKM. The CDR3 loop spans 12 amino acids.

The CDR3 reads CAISELGDTGELFF. CDR3 DNA sequence: TGTGCCATCAGTGAGCTGGGGGACACCGGGGAGCTGTTTTTT. This chain links TRBV10-3 with TRBJ2-2; D could derive from TRBD1 or TRBD2 (5 bases each). The CDR3 consists of 14 residues. Germline-derived CDR1 and CDR2 are ENHRY and SYGVKD. Deletions cut 2 bases from V and 3 bases from J, with 7 bases between.

This chain joins TRBV5-6 and TRBJ2-5; D is possibly TRBD1 or TRBD2 (5 bases each). The J call could be wrong; TRBJ2-7 is a better fit for the DNA end. Per the germline V gene, CDR1 is SGHDT and CDR2 is YYEEEE. This CDR3 contains 14 residues. The CDR3: CASSLGQRGDEQYF. The DNA of the CDR3 is TGTGCCAGCAGCTTGGGACAGAGGGGCGACGAGCAGTACTTC.

This chain connects TRBV2 to TRBJ2-7; D is undetermined. The germline V gene encodes CDR1 SNHLY and CDR2 FYNNEI. Trimming pared 2 bases from V and 6 bases from J, leaving 11 bases between. CDR3 length: 13 amino acids. In nucleotides, the CDR3 is TGTGCCAGCAGTGAATTGGAGTATGGCGAGCAGTACTTC. Protein sequence: CASSELEYGEQYF. The entire variable domain, with the rest obtained from reference TRBV2 and TRBJ2-7, is as follows: EPEVTQTPSHQVTQMGQEVILRCVPISNHLYFYWYRQILGQKVEFLVSFYNNEISEKSEIFDDQFSVERPDGSNFTLKIRSTKLEDSAMYFCASSELEYGEQYFGPGTRLTVT.

The chain links TRBV10-3 to TRBJ1-2; TRBD1 is a possible D gene (5 bases). Trimming cost V 10 bases and J 4 bases, with 13 bases left between them. The CDR3 contains 12 residues. Germline loops: CDR1 ENHRY, CDR2 SYGVKD. This CDR3 is CASTGARYGYTF. The CDR3 DNA is TGTGCCAGCACCGGGGCCCGCTATGGCTACACCTTC.

The chain has TRBV20-1 and TRBJ2-6, with D possibly being TRBD2 (5 bases). Germline V lookup: CDR1 DFQATT, CDR2 SNEGSKA (reference sequence). Deletions cut 3 bases from V and 0 bases from J, with 9 bases between. This CDR3 region has 15 residues. CDR3 sequence reads: CSASPGNSGANVLTF. CDR3 sequence (DNA): TGCAGTGCTAGTCCGGGAAACTCTGGGGCCAACGTCCTGACTTTC.

This chain uses TRBV11-3 with TRBJ2-7; D may be TRBD2 (7 bases). Germline assignment: CDR1 SGHNT and CDR2 YENEEA. CDR3 length: 15 residues. Trimming took off 5 bases at V and 4 bases at J, with 18 bases between the two ends. As DNA, the CDR3 is TGTGCCAGCAGCCCGAATGCGGGGGCTCAATACGAGCAGTACTTC. It encodes CASSPNAGAQYEQYF.

The V and J genes are TRBV7-9 and TRBJ1-1; D might be TRBD1 (6 bases). Trimming cost V 1 base and J 7 bases, with 16 bases left between them. Per the germline V gene, CDR1 is SEHNR and CDR2 is FQNEAQ (reference sequence). The CDR3 has 15 residues. The CDR3 region has the DNA TGTGCCAGCAGCTTAGATCAGGGACAATCCTTTGAAGCTTTCTTT. This encodes CASSLDQGQSFEAFF.

As regards this clonotype: One end of the junction is discordant with germline, which a read error may explain. This chain joins TRBV12-3 or TRBV12-4 and TRBJ2-3, with 9 nucleotides matching TRBD2. This CDR3 comprises 15 residues. The CDR3 region is CASSWSGGQPDMQYF. For the CDR3, the DNA is TGTGCCAGCAGTTGGAGCGGGGGGCAGCCAGATATGCAGTATTTT.